The 2 T cell receptor beta chains given below trace back to one sample, sequenced in a study of T-cell memory formation after mild COVID-19. TCRdb ran MiXCR on the 5' RACE reads and lists one entry per CDR3 protein. The sample consists of 500,000 to 650,000 distinct CDR3 sequences, about 22% of them appearing once. The source material was PBMCs or a T cell subset sorted from them (not recorded which). Receptors originate from an adult woman who had mild COVID-19 (a few samples of this study predate the infection). Cell type and time point are not known.

V usage is TRBV20-1 and J usage is TRBJ1-1; D not certain. The CDR3 runs to 16 residues. V was shortened by 2 bases and J by 1 base, with 17 bases between the two germline ends. Germline V lookup: CDR1 DFQATT, CDR2 SNEGSKA (reference sequence). This CDR3 is CSARLLKPAGNTEAFF. CDR3 DNA sequence: TGCAGTGCTAGATTACTAAAGCCGGCAGGGAACACTGAAGCTTTCTTT.

This chain connects TRBV7-6 to TRBJ2-1, with TRBD2 identical over 9 bases. This CDR3 is 16 amino acids long. V lost 1 base to trimming and J lost 2 bases; unmatched junction nucleotides: 3. Per germline, CDR1 SGHVS and CDR2 FNYEAQ. The CDR3 here is CASSLGGRAPYNEQFF. The CDR3 DNA is TGTGCCAGCAGCTTAGGCGGGAGGGCCCCCTACAATGAGCAGTTCTTC.